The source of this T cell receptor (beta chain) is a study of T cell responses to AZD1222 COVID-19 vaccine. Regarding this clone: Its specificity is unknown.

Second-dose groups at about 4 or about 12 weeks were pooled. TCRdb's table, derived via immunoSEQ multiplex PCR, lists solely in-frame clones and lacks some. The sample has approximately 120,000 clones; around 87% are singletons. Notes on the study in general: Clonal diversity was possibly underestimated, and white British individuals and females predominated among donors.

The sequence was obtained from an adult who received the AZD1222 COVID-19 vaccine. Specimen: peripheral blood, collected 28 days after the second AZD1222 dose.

The CDR3 sequence is CASRLMTGLRSPLHF. CDR3 DNA sequence: TGCGCCAGCAGGCTAATGACAGGGCTAAGGTCACCCCTCCACTTT. The chain combines TRBV4-3 with TRBJ1-6; 7 bases fit TRBD1. V lost 6 bases, J lost 10 bases, and 12 bases stayed unmatched. The germline V gene has CDR1 LGHNA and CDR2 YSLEER. The CDR3 contains 15 residues.